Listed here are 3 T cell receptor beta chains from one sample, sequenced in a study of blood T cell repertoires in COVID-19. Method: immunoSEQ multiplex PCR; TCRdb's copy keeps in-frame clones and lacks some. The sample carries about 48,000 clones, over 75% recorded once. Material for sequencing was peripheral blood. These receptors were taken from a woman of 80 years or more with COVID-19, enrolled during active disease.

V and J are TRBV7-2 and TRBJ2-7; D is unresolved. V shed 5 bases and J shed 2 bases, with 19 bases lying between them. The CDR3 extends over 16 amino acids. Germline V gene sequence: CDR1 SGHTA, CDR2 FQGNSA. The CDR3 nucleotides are TGTGCCAGCAGCCCCGCGCCCGAATTTCCTACCTACGAGCAGTACTTC. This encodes CASSPAPEFPTYEQYF.

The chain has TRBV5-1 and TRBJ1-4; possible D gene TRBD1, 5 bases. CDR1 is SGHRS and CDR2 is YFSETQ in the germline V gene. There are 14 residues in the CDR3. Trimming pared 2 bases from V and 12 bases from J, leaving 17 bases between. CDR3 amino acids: CASSFRGGGEQLFF. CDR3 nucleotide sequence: TGCGCCAGCAGCTTTAGGGGTGGCGGGGAACAACTGTTTTTT.

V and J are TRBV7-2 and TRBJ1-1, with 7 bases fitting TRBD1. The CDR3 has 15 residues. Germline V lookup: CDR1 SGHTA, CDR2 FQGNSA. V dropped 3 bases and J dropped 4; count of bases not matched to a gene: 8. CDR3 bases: TGTGCCAGCAGCTTCTTATCGACAGGGCGCACTGAAGCTTTCTTT. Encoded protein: CASSFLSTGRTEAFF.